Presented here are 15 T cell receptor beta chains from one specimen sequenced in a study of T cell repertoires in cytomegalovirus infection. TCRdb analysed the reads with MiXCR anew, one entry per CDR3 protein. The sample yields roughly 250,000 distinct CDR3 sequences, over 20% seen once. Input material: CD8+ T cells from PBMCs. The receptors were sampled from a human donor in good health (CMV status not recorded). Some clones in this sample may be carry-over from other donors' samples.

The chain uses TRBV5-6 and TRBJ2-1, with 8 positions matching TRBD1. V was pared by 0 bases and J by 7 bases, with 6 bases of the junction left unmatched. Germline CDR1 reads SGHDT; CDR2 reads YYEEEE. The CDR3 is 15 amino acids. This chain's CDR3 is CASSLGYRGWNEQFF. For the CDR3, the DNA is TGTGCCAGCAGCTTGGGTTACAGGGGGTGGAATGAGCAGTTCTTC. Together with reference TRBV5-6 and TRBJ2-1, the CDR3 gives the full variable domain: DAGVTQSPTHLIKTRGQQVTLRCSPKSGHDTVSWYQQALGQGPQFIFQYYEEEERQRGNFPDRFSGHQFPNYSSELNVNALLLGDSALYLCASSLGYRGWNEQFFGPGTRLTVL.

This clonotype was seen only a few times. The chain joins TRBV7-9 to TRBJ2-3; D is perhaps TRBD1 (6 bases). Germline V CDR1 and CDR2: SEHNR, FQNEAQ (reference sequence). V shed 4 bases and J shed 3 bases, with 11 bases lying between them. This CDR3 region has 14 residues. The DNA of the CDR3 is TGTGCCAGCAGCTCAGGGGTGTCTACAGATACGCAGTATTTT. It is translated as CASSSGVSTDTQYF.

V usage is TRBV7-9 and J usage is TRBJ1-5; D not resolved. This CDR3 spans 13 amino acids. The germline V gene encodes CDR1 SEHNR and CDR2 FQNEAQ (reference sequence). V was cut by 2 bases and J by 6 bases, with 8 bases left in between. Here the CDR3 reads CASSLTTAQPQHF. Here the CDR3 DNA reads TGTGCCAGCAGCTTAACAACGGCTCAGCCCCAGCATTTT.

The CDR3 DNA follows: TGTGCCAGCAGCTTGGCCGCCGGTCTATCCTACGAGCAGTACTTC. It encodes CASSLAAGLSYEQYF. The chain employs TRBV5-6 and TRBJ2-7; D not certain. Looked up from germline, CDR1 is SGHDT and CDR2 is YYEEEE. CDR3 length: 15 amino acids. Trimming removed 0 bases at V and 1 base at J, with 11 bases between.

Ten or more counts support this clonotype. This chain links TRBV7-9 with TRBJ2-7; TRBD1 aligns across 9 bases. Germline values: CDR1 SEHNR, CDR2 FQNEAQ (reference sequence). CDR3 length: 13 residues. V was pared by 5 bases and J by 5 bases, with 4 bases of the junction left unmatched. CDR3 nucleotide sequence: TGTGCCAGCAGCCCTTGGACAGGGGACGAGCAGTACTTC. Protein: CASSPWTGDEQYF.

This clonotype has just one count. The chain couples TRBV9 to TRBJ2-5, with 10 bases aligning to TRBD2. CDR1 SGDLS and CDR2 YYNGEE come from the germline V gene. CDR3 length: 15 amino acids. V lost 0 bases, J lost 6 bases, and 5 bases stayed unmatched. The CDR3 sequence is CASSVERGGLKTQYF. As DNA, the CDR3 is TGTGCCAGCAGCGTAGAGCGGGGGGGCCTGAAGACCCAGTACTTC.

This clonotype turned up a few times. V gene TRBV7-8 combines with J gene TRBJ2-7; no firm D call. There are 11 residues in the CDR3. The V end lost 5 bases, the J end lost 7 bases, and 9 bases lay between the germline ends. CDR1 is SGHVS, CDR2 FQNEAQ, per germline. This CDR3 is CASSHGSEQYF. The CDR3 nucleotides are TGTGCCAGCAGCCACGGTAGTGAGCAGTACTTC.

This clonotype has ten or more counts. The chain joins TRBV28 to TRBJ1-4; 7 nucleotides match TRBD1. Germline assignment: CDR1 MDHEN and CDR2 SYDVKM. With 5 bases clipped from V and 3 bases from J, the junction kept 15 bases outside the gene matches. The CDR3 length is 18 residues. Here the CDR3 DNA reads TGTGCCAGCAGTCCACTTTCGGAGGCAGGGGGGGCTAATGAAAAACTGTTTTTT. It translates to CASSPLSEAGGANEKLFF. Full variable domain (rest looked up from reference TRBV28 and TRBJ1-4): DVKVTQSSRYLVKRTGEKVFLECVQDMDHENMFWYRQDPGLGLRLIYFSYDVKMKEKGDIPEGYSVSREKKERFSLILESASTNQTSMYLCASSPLSEAGGANEKLFFGSGTQLSVL.

The rearrangement uses TRBV19 and TRBJ1-2, with 8 positions matching TRBD1. With 6 bases clipped from V and 5 bases from J, the junction kept 5 bases outside the gene matches. The germline CDR1 and CDR2 sequences are LNHDA and SQIVND (reference sequence). The CDR3 extends over 13 amino acids. The CDR3 sequence: CASSSDREYGYTF. As DNA, the CDR3 is TGTGCCAGTAGCTCGGACAGGGAGTATGGCTACACCTTC.

The CDR3 DNA reads TGTGCCAGCAGGGCAGGGACCGTAGCTTTCTTT. Amino acids: CASRAGTVAFF. The genes are TRBV7-9 and TRBJ1-1; D possibly corresponds to TRBD1 (5 bases). Per germline, CDR1 SEHNR and CDR2 FQNEAQ (reference sequence). The V gene lost 6 bases and the J gene lost 10 bases, with 12 bases spanning the gap. The CDR3 is 11 amino acids.

The CDR3 DNA is TGTGCCAGCAGCTCTCGACTGGAGTTCTACGAGCAGTACTTC. This translates into CASSSRLEFYEQYF. J is TRBJ2-7 and V is TRBV13; D gene unclear. Germline CDR1 is PRHDT and CDR2 is FYEKMQ (reference sequence). This CDR3 has 14 amino acids. V lost 4 bases to trimming and J lost 3 bases, with 13 bases between them.

This clonotype was picked up many times. This chain links TRBV7-2 with TRBJ1-2; the match to TRBD1 covers 7 bases. V shed 5 bases, J shed 0 bases, and the junction held 12 bases outside the gene matches. This CDR3 has 17 amino acids. Germline V gene lookup returns CDR1 SGHTA and CDR2 FQGNSA. The CDR3: CASSIRDRGVPNYGYTF. The CDR3 region has the DNA TGTGCCAGCAGCATCCGGGACAGAGGCGTTCCTAACTATGGCTACACCTTC. The full variable domain, with the rest looked up from reference TRBV7-2 and TRBJ1-2, is GAGVSQSPSNKVTEKGKDVELRCDPISGHTALYWYRQSLGQGLEFLIYFQGNSAPDKSGLPSDRFSAERTGGSVSTLTIQRTQQEDSAVYLCASSIRDRGVPNYGYTFGSGTRLTVV.

In its sample, this clonotype was seen a few times. This sequence joins TRBV5-1 and TRBJ2-7; the match to TRBD2 covers 8 bases. Trimming removed 0 bases from V and 3 bases from J; junction bases left unmatched: 5. The germline CDR1 and CDR2 sequences are SGHRS and YFSETQ. The CDR3 length is 15 residues. The CDR3 sequence: CASSLDRGGLYEQYF. The CDR3 nucleotides read TGCGCCAGCAGCTTGGATCGGGGGGGGCTCTACGAGCAGTACTTC.

This clonotype was found a few times. This chain joins TRBV7-8 and TRBJ2-3; 8 bases agree with TRBD1. The J segment lost 3 bases and the V segment lost 5 bases, leaving 1 base of the junction unmatched. Germline values: CDR1 SGHVS, CDR2 FQNEAQ. There are 13 residues in the CDR3. CDR3 nucleotide sequence: TGTGCCAGCAGCCACAGGGGGACAGATACGCAGTATTTT. Translating it yields CASSHRGTDTQYF.

This clonotype came up many times. The rearrangement links TRBV14 to TRBJ2-1; 7 nucleotides line up with TRBD1. The CDR3 is 18 amino acids. Germline assignment: CDR1 SGHDN and CDR2 FVKESK. The ends lost 0 bases at V and 3 bases at J; junction bases unmatched: 11. This CDR3 is CASSQDAGTDPDYNEQFF. CDR3 DNA sequence: TGTGCCAGCAGCCAAGATGCCGGGACAGACCCGGACTACAATGAGCAGTTCTTC.